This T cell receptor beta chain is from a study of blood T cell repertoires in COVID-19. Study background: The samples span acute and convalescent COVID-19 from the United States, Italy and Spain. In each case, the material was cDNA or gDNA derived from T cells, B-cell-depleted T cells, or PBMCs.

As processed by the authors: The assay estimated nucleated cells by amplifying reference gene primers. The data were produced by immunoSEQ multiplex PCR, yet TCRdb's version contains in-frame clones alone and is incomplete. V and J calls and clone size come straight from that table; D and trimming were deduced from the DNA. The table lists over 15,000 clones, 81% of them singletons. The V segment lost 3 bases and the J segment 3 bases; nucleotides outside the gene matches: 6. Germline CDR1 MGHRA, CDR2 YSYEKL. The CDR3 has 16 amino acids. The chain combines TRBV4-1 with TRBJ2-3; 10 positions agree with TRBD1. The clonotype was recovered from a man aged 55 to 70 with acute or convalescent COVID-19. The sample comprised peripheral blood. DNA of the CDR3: TGCGCCAGCAGCCACCCCCGGACAGGGGGAACAGATACGCAGTATTTT. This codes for CASSHPRTGGTDTQYF.